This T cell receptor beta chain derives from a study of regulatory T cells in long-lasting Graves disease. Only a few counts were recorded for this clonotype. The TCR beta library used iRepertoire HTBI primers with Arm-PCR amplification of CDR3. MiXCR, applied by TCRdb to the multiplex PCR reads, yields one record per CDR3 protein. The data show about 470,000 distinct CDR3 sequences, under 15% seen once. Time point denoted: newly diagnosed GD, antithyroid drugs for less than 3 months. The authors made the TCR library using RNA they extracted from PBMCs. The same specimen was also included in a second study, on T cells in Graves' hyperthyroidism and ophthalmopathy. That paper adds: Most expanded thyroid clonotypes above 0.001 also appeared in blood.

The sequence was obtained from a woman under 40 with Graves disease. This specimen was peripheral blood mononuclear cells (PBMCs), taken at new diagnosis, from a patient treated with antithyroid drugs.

The CDR3 here is CASSFLERGVIQYF. The CDR3 DNA reads as TGTGCCAGCAGCTTCCTCGAGCGGGGGGTAATTCAGTACTTC. J is TRBJ2-4 and V is TRBV5-5; 9 nucleotides align to TRBD2. Trimming removed 2 bases from V and 10 bases from J; junction bases left unmatched: 7. CDR3 size: 14 residues. The V gene's germline CDR1 is SGHKS and CDR2 YYEKEE (reference sequence).